The 24 T cell receptor beta chains below come from one sample, sequenced in a study of T-cell memory formation after mild COVID-19 (dated by TCRdb to the early 2020s). Preparation of the library involved 5' RACE. The listed sequencing device is Illumina NovaSeq 6000. TCRdb cleaned the public reads at Q25 with fastp, built clones with MiXCR and kept in-frame beta chains. Rows merge per CDR3 protein into single entries with the most common DNA and genes. This sample comprises approximately 500,000 distinct CDR3 sequences, about 23% of them detected only once. The biggest ten clones account for approximately 12% of the sample. Sequencing used PBMCs or a T cell subset sorted from them (not recorded which). The receptor source for this set is an adult woman who had mild COVID-19 (a few samples of this study predate the infection). The sample titles of this study are shuffled in the database, so cell type and time point are left out; the donor was told from shared clones.

This chain links TRBV5-1 with TRBJ2-3, with TRBD2 as a possible D gene (6 bases). Trimming removed 2 bases from V and 7 bases from J, with 8 bases in between. The CDR3 loop spans 12 amino acids. CDR1 is SGHRS, CDR2 YFSETQ, per germline. DNA of the CDR3: TGCGCCAGCAGCTTCGGGGGAAATACGCAGTATTTT. Translated, it gives CASSFGGNTQYF.

The genes are TRBV9 and TRBJ1-2, with D possibly being TRBD1 (5 bases). Germline CDR1 and CDR2: SGDLS and YYNGEE. The CDR3 runs to 13 residues. V was trimmed by 2 bases and J by 8 bases, leaving 13 bases between them. CDR3 in amino acids: CASSVGTSGGYTF. The CDR3 DNA reads TGTGCCAGCAGCGTCGGGACTTCGGGGGGCTACACCTTC.

CDR3 loop: CASSTQGQGAGYTF. The DNA for the CDR3 is TGCGCCAGCAGCACCCAAGGACAGGGGGCTGGCTACACCTTC. The V and J genes are TRBV5-1 and TRBJ1-2, with 11 bases identical to TRBD1. From germline, CDR1 is SGHRS and CDR2 YFSETQ. This CDR3 contains 14 residues. Unmatched junction bases numbered 6, after V lost 4 bases and J lost 7 bases. Drawing the rest from reference TRBV5-1 and TRBJ1-2, the complete variable domain is KAGVTQTPRYLIKTRGQQVTLSCSPISGHRSVSWYQQTPGQGLQFLFEYFSETQRNKGNFPGRFSGRQFSNSRSEMNVSTLELGDSALYLCASSTQGQGAGYTFGSGTRLTVV.

This clonotype turned up a few times. J is TRBJ1-1 and V is TRBV12-3 or TRBV12-4; possibly TRBD1 for D (6 bases). Trimming took off 3 bases at V and 3 bases at J, with 20 bases between the two ends. The CDR3 is 17 residues long. The CDR3 region has the DNA TGTGCCAGCAGTTTTTCATTGATAGGGGGAGGCTACACTGAAGCTTTCTTT. It translates to CASSFSLIGGGYTEAFF.

This clonotype came up a few times. CDR3 region: CSVSGQGGSEAFF. The CDR3 region has the DNA TGCAGCGTCTCGGGACAGGGGGGTTCTGAAGCTTTCTTT. The rearrangement uses TRBV29-1 and TRBJ1-1; TRBD1 matches at 11 bases. Germline assignment: CDR1 SQVTM and CDR2 ANQGSEA. V shed 6 bases and J 6 bases; nucleotides not matched to a gene: 6. The CDR3 has 13 amino acids.

The chain is built from TRBV7-2 and TRBJ2-3, with D hard to call. This CDR3 spans 16 amino acids. V was clipped by 1 base and J by 2 bases, with 13 bases between them. The germline CDR1 and CDR2 sequences are SGHTA and FQGNSA. CDR3 DNA: TGTGCCAGCAGCTTAGGTCTGAACGTTAACACAGATACGCAGTATTTT. Protein product: CASSLGLNVNTDTQYF.

This chain joins TRBV5-1 and TRBJ2-4; 9 positions match TRBD1. J was trimmed by 12 bases and V by 5 bases; bases with no gene match: 6. This CDR3 has 12 amino acids. Germline-derived CDR1 and CDR2 are SGHRS and YFSETQ. The CDR3 sequence: CASSSTGGDQYF. The CDR3 DNA sequence: TGCGCCAGCAGTTCCACAGGGGGCGATCAGTACTTC.

Here the CDR3 reads CASSLELAAFYEQYF. The CDR3 DNA reads TGTGCCAGCAGCTTGGAACTAGCGGCATTCTACGAGCAGTACTTC. The chain links TRBV5-5 to TRBJ2-7; 8 bases agree with TRBD2. V was pared by 0 bases and J by 3 bases, with 5 bases of the junction left unmatched. CDR1 is SGHKS and CDR2 is YYEKEE in the germline V gene (reference sequence). The CDR3 is 15 residues long.

V is TRBV4-2 and J is TRBJ2-7, with D perhaps assigned TRBD1 or TRBD2 (5 bases each). The germline gives CDR1 LGHNA, CDR2 YNFKEQ. The V end lost 4 bases, the J end lost 6 bases, and 22 bases lay between the germline ends. This CDR3 is 16 amino acids long. CDR3 sequence reads: CASSPQFSAGTIEQYF. In DNA, the CDR3 is TGTGCCAGCAGCCCCCAATTTTCGGCCGGGACCATCGAGCAGTACTTC.

This chain connects TRBV6-2 or TRBV6-3 to TRBJ2-1; D uncertain. This CDR3 contains 13 residues. The germline V gene encodes CDR1 MNHEY and CDR2 SVGEGT. Trimming removed 6 bases at V and 5 bases at J, with 11 bases between. CDR3 DNA: TGTGCCAGCAGCCAGGAACGGGACAATGAGCAGTTCTTC. It specifies CASSQERDNEQFF.

The chain is built from TRBV27 and TRBJ2-3; the match to TRBD2 covers 10 bases. The J segment lost 4 bases and the V segment lost 5 bases, leaving 9 bases of the junction unmatched. Germline V CDR1 and CDR2: MNHEY, SMNVEV (reference sequence). The CDR3 has 16 residues. The CDR3 loop reads CASSDPGLARADTQYF. DNA for the CDR3: TGTGCCAGCAGTGACCCGGGACTAGCGCGGGCAGATACGCAGTATTTT.

There are a few counts of this clonotype. Given a much more abundant clone one base away, this may be a read error. The chain carries TRBV14 and TRBJ1-1; D uncertain. The CDR3 is 12 residues long. Germline-derived CDR1 and CDR2 are SGHDN and FVKESK. The ends were cut back, 4 bases at V and 1 base at J, with 4 bases in the middle. This CDR3 reads CASSPENTEAFF. The CDR3 DNA reads as TGTGCCAGCAGCCCAGAGAACACTGAAGCTTTCTTT.

The chain links TRBV9 to TRBJ2-7, with a possible D match to TRBD1 (7 bases). V was clipped by 4 bases and J by 6 bases, with 17 bases between them. The V gene's germline CDR1 is SGDLS and CDR2 YYNGEE. CDR3 size: 14 residues. The CDR3 sequence is CASSIGAGGGEQYF. For the CDR3, the DNA is TGTGCCAGCAGCATAGGGGCAGGGGGAGGCGAGCAGTACTTC.

This chain uses TRBV6-5 with TRBJ2-7, with D perhaps given as TRBD1 or TRBD2 (5 bases each). Germline values: CDR1 MNHEY, CDR2 SVGAGI. The CDR3 is 14 residues long. V gave up 2 bases and J gave up 3 bases, with 11 bases separating them. The CDR3 DNA reads TGTGCCAGCAGTTACAGGGACGGTTTCTACGAGCAGTACTTC. Translating gives CASSYRDGFYEQYF.

The genes are TRBV11-1 and TRBJ1-6; tentatively, D is TRBD1 (6 bases). CDR1 is SGHAT, CDR2 FQDESV, per germline (reference sequence). This CDR3 has 15 amino acids. V gave up 6 bases and J gave up 7 bases, with 16 bases separating them. CDR3 nucleotides: TGTGCCAGCAGGACGAGGACAGTCCCAAATTCACCCCTCCACTTT. Protein: CASRTRTVPNSPLHF.

The chain couples TRBV18 to TRBJ2-7, with a weak D call TRBD1 (6 bases). Trimming took 8 bases from V and 2 from J, leaving 16 bases between them. Per germline, CDR1 KGHSH and CDR2 LQKENI. The CDR3 contains 14 residues. In DNA form, the CDR3 reads TGTGCCAGCACTGTCACAGGGATCCCCTACGAGCAGTACTTC. It translates to CASTVTGIPYEQYF.

In nucleotides, the CDR3 is TGTGCCAGCAGCTTGGGAGGGACAACGGGGGAAAAACTGTTTTTT. This codes for CASSLGGTTGEKLFF. The gene calls are TRBV5-4 and TRBJ1-4, with D tentatively TRBD1 (6 bases). This CDR3 has 15 residues. Looked up from germline, CDR1 is SGHNT and CDR2 is YYREEE (reference sequence). Trimming removed 0 bases at V and 8 bases at J, with 14 bases between.

This clonotype was detected a few times. CDR3 loop: CASSSRTGKDEQFF. The CDR3 coding sequence is TGTGCCAGCAGCTCCCGGACAGGGAAGGATGAGCAGTTCTTC. The chain uses TRBV7-8 and TRBJ2-1; TRBD1 agrees at 8 bases. Germline values: CDR1 SGHVS, CDR2 FQNEAQ. Trimming removed 4 bases from V and 8 bases from J; junction bases left unmatched: 7. This CDR3 spans 14 amino acids.

The chain uses TRBV15 and TRBJ2-1, with 9 positions matching TRBD2. The trim removed 0 bases at V and 8 bases at J, leaving 8 bases unmatched. Germline V gene data show CDR1 as LNHNV and CDR2 as YYDKDF (reference sequence). The CDR3 consists of 16 residues. CDR3 in DNA: TGTGCCACCAGCAGAGATAGTAGCGGGGGATGGGATGAGCAGTTCTTC. Amino acids: CATSRDSSGGWDEQFF.

This clonotype has a handful of counts. The chain employs TRBV7-9 and TRBJ2-2; D gene unclear. CDR1 SEHNR and CDR2 FQNEAQ come from the germline V gene (reference sequence). The ends were cut back, 3 bases at V and 1 base at J, with 6 bases in the middle. The CDR3 is made up of 14 amino acids. The CDR3 nucleotides are TGTGCCAGCAGCTTTTTCGAGAACACCGGGGAGCTGTTTTTT. Its protein is CASSFFENTGELFF.

V gene TRBV7-9 combines with J gene TRBJ2-6, with D unclear. The ends were cut back, 0 bases at V and 4 bases at J, with 10 bases in the middle. CDR1 and CDR2 from the germline V gene are SEHNR and FQNEAQ (reference sequence). This CDR3 is 16 amino acids long. The CDR3 here is CASSLAPTPGANVLTF. DNA of the CDR3: TGTGCCAGCAGCTTAGCTCCAACACCCGGGGCCAACGTCCTGACTTTC.

This clonotype turned up a few times. The chain combines TRBV4-2 with TRBJ1-2; D might be TRBD1 (6 bases). The length of the CDR3 is 17 residues. V dropped 0 bases and J dropped 4 bases, with 18 bases sitting between them. Germline V gene data show CDR1 as LGHNA and CDR2 as YNFKEQ. CDR3: CASSQDNYGQSAYGYTF. The DNA for the CDR3 is TGTGCCAGCAGCCAAGACAACTACGGACAGAGCGCCTATGGCTACACCTTC.

The chain couples TRBV7-2 to TRBJ1-1, with D unclear. The CDR3 has 14 amino acids. V lost 0 bases, J lost 3 bases, and 8 bases lay in between. Germline CDR1 reads SGHTA; CDR2 reads FQGNSA. CDR3 amino acids: CASSLAGGYTEAFF. For the CDR3, the DNA is TGTGCCAGCAGCTTAGCGGGTGGGTACACTGAAGCTTTCTTT.

The CDR3 loop reads CASSTPGEGQYF. The CDR3 nucleotides read TGTGCCAGTAGTACCCCGGGTGAAGGGCAGTACTTC. The chain employs TRBV19 and TRBJ2-7, with D unclear. The ends were cut back, 4 bases at V and 9 bases at J, with 13 bases in the middle. The length of the CDR3 is 12 residues. From germline, CDR1 is LNHDA and CDR2 SQIVND (reference sequence).